This TCR beta chain was found in a study of spatial heterogeneity in lung cancer (dated by TCRdb to the late 2010s). For the study in its entirety: More beta-chain than alpha-chain transcripts were consistently detected, likely reflecting higher beta-chain transcript abundance. Both alpha and beta chains were TCR-sequenced in roughly 200 tumor regions, approximately 64 matched nontumor lung samples and roughly 50 PBMC samples obtained at surgery. A strong correlation was found between TCR transcript counts in tumor regions and a T cell transcriptional module score from matched bulk RNA-seq. TCR repertoire features were related to nonsynonymous mutation counts determined by whole-exome sequencing of tumor tissue. In the raw uncorrected reads, each unique combination of TCR and UMI appeared more than ten times on average. In non-small cell lung cancer, the study quantitatively compared TCR alpha and beta repertoires across several tumor regions, matched nontumor lung, and blood. Broader findings and caveats from the paper: Additional single-cell paired TCR alpha and beta sequencing was considered necessary to confirm, at a functional level, the hypothesis that regional TCRs recognize regional mutations. TCR-seq coverage of tumor T cells was estimated at only approximately 7% for alpha chains and around 14% for beta chains. The count of ubiquitous expanded TCRs correlated with the count of ubiquitous nonsynonymous mutations, and the count of regional expanded TCRs correlated with the count of regional nonsynonymous mutations. The tumor nonsynonymous mutation count correlated with the number of expanded intratumoral alpha and beta TCRs.

This specimen's time point label, interpreted: sample taken at primary tumor resection. Donors were some 70 patients with early-stage, untreated non-small cell lung cancer from the lung TRACERx cohort. Whole RNA extracted from tumor and nontumor lung tissue, or from cryopreserved PBMC samples, was used for TCR sequencing without cell sorting. Only patients with enough RNA available from two or more tumor regions were chosen for TCR sequencing. Tumor and adjacent nontumor lung specimens were reviewed by a lung pathologist before selection. The CDR3 measures 15 amino acids from cysteine to phenylalanine. The kept DNA is CDR3 alone, 45 bases in frame from the first base. V loses 4 bases of germline sequence and J loses 2 bases, and the interval between the two ends is 16 bases. Taken from the germline V gene (reference sequence), the CDR1 and CDR2 loops are DFQATT and SNEGSKA. This clonotype was observed at least ten times. The antigen it recognizes is unknown. Base-call qualities are not available, and no considerably larger clone is one nucleotide away.

The library came from 5' RACE. The listed sequencing device is NextSeq 500. The TCR library protocol attached a unique molecular identifier to each TCR cDNA molecule to allow correction of PCR and sequencing errors. Regarding the original processing steps: TCR identification, UMI-based error correction and CDR3 extraction were performed with Decombinator tools. Expanded TCRs were defined as those above a frequency of 2 per 1,000, corresponding to the top 1% of the tumor frequency distribution. Expanded tumor TCRs were classed as regional if statistically deemed absent (corrected P<0.05) from at least one tumor region, otherwise ubiquitous. Renyi diversity was computed with the R vegan package after each repertoire had been subsampled 100 times to 5,000 TCRs. CDR3 similarity networks were built from amino acid triplet string-kernel similarity, with CDR3s being connected when pairwise similarity was above 0.82. TCRdb reworked the public reads: Q25 trimming with fastp, MiXCR clone assembly, productive beta chains retained. Identical CDR3 proteins give one entry, which carries the most common genes and DNA. The V and J calls shown here were made by TCRdb, not taken from the authors' results. Recorded for this sample are 5,200 or so distinct CDR3 sequences; around 3.9% of them occurred a single time. The biggest ten clones account for about 20% of the sample.

The V and J segments used are TRBV20-1 and TRBJ2-3; TRBD1 is perhaps the D gene, given 6 matching bases. Sequencing was performed on lung tumor tissue, taken at surgery. This receptor was obtained from a female donor with early-stage non-small cell lung cancer. The CDR3 corresponds to CSAIPLQGYTDTQYF. The DNA sequence follows: TGCAGTGCTATCCCCCTACAGGGCTACACAGATACGCAGTATTTT.